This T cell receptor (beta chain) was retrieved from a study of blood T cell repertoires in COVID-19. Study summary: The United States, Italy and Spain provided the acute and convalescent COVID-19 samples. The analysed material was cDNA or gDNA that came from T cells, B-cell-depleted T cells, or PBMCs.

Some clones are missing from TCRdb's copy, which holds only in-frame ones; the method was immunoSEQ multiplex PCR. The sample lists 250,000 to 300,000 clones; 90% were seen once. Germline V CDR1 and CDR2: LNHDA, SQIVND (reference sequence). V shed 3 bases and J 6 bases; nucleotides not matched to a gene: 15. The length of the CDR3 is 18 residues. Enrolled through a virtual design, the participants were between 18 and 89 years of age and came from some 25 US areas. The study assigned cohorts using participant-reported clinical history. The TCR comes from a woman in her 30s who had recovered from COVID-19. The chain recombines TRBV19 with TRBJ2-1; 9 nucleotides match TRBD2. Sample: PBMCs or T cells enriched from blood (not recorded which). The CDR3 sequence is CASSIWSTVGTSSNEQFF. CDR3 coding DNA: TGTGCCAGTAGTATTTGGTCGACGGTCGGGACTAGCTCCAATGAGCAGTTCTTC.